This T cell receptor beta chain appears in the sequencing data of a study of blood T cell repertoires in COVID-19. Study summary: The United States, Italy and Spain supplied acute and convalescent COVID-19 samples. T cells, B-cell-depleted T cells, or PBMCs provided the cDNA or gDNA that served as material.

Per the original data handling: Using reference gene primer amplification, nucleated cell counts were estimated. TCRdb's copy holds only in-frame clones and misses some; the assay was immunoSEQ multiplex PCR. That table is the source of V, J and clone size, and D and trimming were worked out from the DNA. Among roughly 200,000 clones listed, about nine tenths were seen once. CDR1 and CDR2 (germline): KGHDR, SFDVKD. The CDR3 is made up of 13 amino acids. In the case of this clone: At one of its ends the junction is not consistent with the germline gene, which may arise from a read error.

This receptor was identified in a man between 40 and 49 years old with acute or convalescent COVID-19. The sequencing input was peripheral blood. The chain uses TRBV24-1 and TRBJ1-2; no clear D gene. CDR3 protein: CATSDSPKYGYTF. The DNA of the CDR3 is TGTGCCACCAGTGATTCCCCTAAATATGGCTACACCTTC.